This T cell receptor (beta chain) is drawn from a study of cytomegalovirus exposure and HLA in healthy donors. Turning to this clone: Its antigen is still unknown. Germline is not matched at one junction end, which may reflect a read error.

Notes on the study in general: TCR beta sequences reportedly predicted most subjects' HLA-A and HLA-B alleles accurately.

From germline, CDR1 is SGHTA and CDR2 FQGNSA. This CDR3 region has 13 residues. 13 Jbeta primers and 60 Vbeta primers were used for the PCR. The method was immunoSEQ multiplex PCR; TCRdb's version includes in-frame clones alone and lacks a portion of them. The table records fewer than 70,000 clones, less than 75% of them present only once. J is TRBJ2-3 and V is TRBV7-2, with 12 bases matching TRBD2. Sequenced input: PBMCs. This receptor was obtained from a woman under 40 in good health and CMV-seronegative. CDR3 DNA: TGTGCCAGCAGCCCCAACCTAGCGGGGGGGGAGCGTTTT. Its protein product is CASSPNLAGGERF.